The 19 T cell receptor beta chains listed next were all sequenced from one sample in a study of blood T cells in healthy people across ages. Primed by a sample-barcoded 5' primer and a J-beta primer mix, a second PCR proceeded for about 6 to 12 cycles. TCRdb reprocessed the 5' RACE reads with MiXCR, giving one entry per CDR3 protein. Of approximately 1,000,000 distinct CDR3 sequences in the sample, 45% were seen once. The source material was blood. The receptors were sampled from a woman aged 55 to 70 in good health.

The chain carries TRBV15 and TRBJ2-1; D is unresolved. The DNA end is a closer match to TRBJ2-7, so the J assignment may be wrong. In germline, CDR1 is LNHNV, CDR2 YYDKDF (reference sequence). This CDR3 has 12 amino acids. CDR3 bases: TGTGCCACCAGCAGAGATGGGCAGGAGCAGTACTTC. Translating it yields CATSRDGQEQYF.

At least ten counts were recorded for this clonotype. CDR3 DNA sequence: TGCAGCGCACAGGGGGGGTACAATGAGCAGTTCTTC. This translates into CSAQGGYNEQFF. The V gene is TRBV29-1, the J gene TRBJ2-1; a possible D gene is TRBD1 (8 bases). The germline V gene has CDR1 SQVTM and CDR2 ANQGSEA. The CDR3 has 12 residues. The V end lost 7 bases, the J end lost 4 bases, and 11 bases lay between the germline ends.

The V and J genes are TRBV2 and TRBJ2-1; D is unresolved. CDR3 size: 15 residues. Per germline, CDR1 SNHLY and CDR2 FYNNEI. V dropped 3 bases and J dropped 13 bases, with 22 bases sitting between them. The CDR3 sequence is CASSDSRTVQETQFF. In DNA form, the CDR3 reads TGTGCCAGCAGTGACTCTAGGACGGTCCAAGAGACCCAGTTCTTC. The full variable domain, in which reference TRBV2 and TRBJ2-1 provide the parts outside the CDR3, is EPEVTQTPSHQVTQMGQEVILRCVPISNHLYFYWYRQILGQKVEFLVSFYNNEISEKSEIFDDQFSVERPDGSNFTLKIRSTKLEDSAMYFCASSDSRTVQETQFFGPGTRLTVL.

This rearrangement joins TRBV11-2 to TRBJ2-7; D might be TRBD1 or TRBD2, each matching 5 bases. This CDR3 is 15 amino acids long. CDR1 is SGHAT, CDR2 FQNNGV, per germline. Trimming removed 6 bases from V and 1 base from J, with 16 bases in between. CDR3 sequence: CASSRRDDISYEQYF. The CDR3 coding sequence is TGTGCCAGCAGTCGCCGGGACGACATTTCCTACGAGCAGTACTTC.

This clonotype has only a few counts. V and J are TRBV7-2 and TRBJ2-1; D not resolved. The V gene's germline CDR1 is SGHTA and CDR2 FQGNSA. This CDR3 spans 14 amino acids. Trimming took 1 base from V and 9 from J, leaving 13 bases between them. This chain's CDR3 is CASSLGRQTVEQFF. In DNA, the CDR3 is TGTGCCAGCAGCTTAGGACGACAAACCGTTGAGCAGTTCTTC.

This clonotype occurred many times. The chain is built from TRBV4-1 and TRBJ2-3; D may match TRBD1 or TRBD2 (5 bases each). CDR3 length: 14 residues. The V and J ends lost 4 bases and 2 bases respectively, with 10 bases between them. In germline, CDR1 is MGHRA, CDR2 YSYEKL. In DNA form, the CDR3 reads TGCGCCAGCAGCCGGGGACCCAACACAGATACGCAGTATTTT. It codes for CASSRGPNTDTQYF.

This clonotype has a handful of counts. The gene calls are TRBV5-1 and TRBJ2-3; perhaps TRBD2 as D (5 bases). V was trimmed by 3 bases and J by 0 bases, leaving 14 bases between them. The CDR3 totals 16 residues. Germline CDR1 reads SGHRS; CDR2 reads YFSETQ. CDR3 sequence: CASSSRLSPSTDTQYF. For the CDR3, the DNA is TGCGCCAGCAGCTCCAGACTATCACCTAGCACAGATACGCAGTATTTT.

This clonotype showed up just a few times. The CDR3 loop is CASTLRLPGEDTQYF. CDR3 DNA: TGTGCCAGCACCCTCCGGTTGCCAGGAGAAGATACGCAGTATTTT. The chain couples TRBV11-2 to TRBJ2-3; D unresolved. Deletions cut 7 bases from V and 5 bases from J, with 19 bases between. Germline V CDR1 and CDR2: SGHAT, FQNNGV. The CDR3 has 15 amino acids.

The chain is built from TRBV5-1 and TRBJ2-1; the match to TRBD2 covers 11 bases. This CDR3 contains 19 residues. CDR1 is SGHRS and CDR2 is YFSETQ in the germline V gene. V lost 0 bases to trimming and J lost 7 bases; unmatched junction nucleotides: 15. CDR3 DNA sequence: TGCGCCAGCAGCTTGGTTCGACTAGCGGGGACGTCCCCTGGGAATGAGCAGTTCTTC. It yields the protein CASSLVRLAGTSPGNEQFF.

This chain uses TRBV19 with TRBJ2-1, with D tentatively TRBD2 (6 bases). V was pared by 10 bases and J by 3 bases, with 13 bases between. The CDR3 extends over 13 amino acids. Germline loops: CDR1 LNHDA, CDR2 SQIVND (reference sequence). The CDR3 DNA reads TGTGCCACGACTGGGACTTACTACAATGAGCAGTTCTTC. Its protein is CATTGTYYNEQFF.

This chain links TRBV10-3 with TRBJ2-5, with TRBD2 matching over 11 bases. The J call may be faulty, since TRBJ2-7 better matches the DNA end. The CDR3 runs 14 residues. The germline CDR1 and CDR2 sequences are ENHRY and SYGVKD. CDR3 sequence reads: CAIRLAGGTDEQYF. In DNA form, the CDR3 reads TGTGCCATCAGGCTAGCGGGAGGAACTGACGAGCAGTACTTC.

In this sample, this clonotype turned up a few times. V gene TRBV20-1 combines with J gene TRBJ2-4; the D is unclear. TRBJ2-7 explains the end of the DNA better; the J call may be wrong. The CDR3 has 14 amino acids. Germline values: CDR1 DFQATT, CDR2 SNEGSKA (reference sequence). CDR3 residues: CSARDPVARYEQYF. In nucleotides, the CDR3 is TGCAGTGCTAGAGACCCTGTGGCCCGTTACGAGCAGTACTTC.

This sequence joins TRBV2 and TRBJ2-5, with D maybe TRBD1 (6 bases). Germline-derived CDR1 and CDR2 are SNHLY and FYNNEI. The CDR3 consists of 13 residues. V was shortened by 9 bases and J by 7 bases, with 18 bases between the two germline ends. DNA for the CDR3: TGTGCCAGTACTGGGACATCCGAGGCGACCCAGTACTTC. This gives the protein CASTGTSEATQYF. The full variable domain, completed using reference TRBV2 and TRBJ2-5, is EPEVTQTPSHQVTQMGQEVILRCVPISNHLYFYWYRQILGQKVEFLVSFYNNEISEKSEIFDDQFSVERPDGSNFTLKIRSTKLEDSAMYFCASTGTSEATQYFGPGTRLLVL.

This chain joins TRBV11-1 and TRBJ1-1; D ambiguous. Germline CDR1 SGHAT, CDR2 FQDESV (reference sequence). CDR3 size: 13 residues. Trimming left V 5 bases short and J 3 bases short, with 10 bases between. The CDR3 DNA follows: TGTGCCAGCAGCATCGGTTGGGACACTGAAGCTTTCTTT. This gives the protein CASSIGWDTEAFF. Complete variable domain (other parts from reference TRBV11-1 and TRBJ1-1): EAEVAQSPRYKITEKSQAVAFWCDPISGHATLYWYRQILGQGPELLVQFQDESVVDDSQLPKDRFSAERLKGVDSTLKIQPAELGDSAMYLCASSIGWDTEAFFGQGTRLTVV.

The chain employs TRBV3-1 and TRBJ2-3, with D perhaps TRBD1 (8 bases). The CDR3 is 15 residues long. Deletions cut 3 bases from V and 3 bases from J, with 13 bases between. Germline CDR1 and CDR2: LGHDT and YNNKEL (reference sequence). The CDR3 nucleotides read TGTGCCAGCAGCCATTACAGGGGGGGGACAGATACGCAGTATTTT. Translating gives CASSHYRGGTDTQYF.

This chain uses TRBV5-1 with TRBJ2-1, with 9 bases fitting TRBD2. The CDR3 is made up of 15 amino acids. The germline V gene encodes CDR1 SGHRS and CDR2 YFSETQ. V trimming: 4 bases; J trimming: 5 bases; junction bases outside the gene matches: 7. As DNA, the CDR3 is TGCGCCAGCAGCGACAGCGGGAGGCACGACAATGAGCAGTTCTTC. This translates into CASSDSGRHDNEQFF.

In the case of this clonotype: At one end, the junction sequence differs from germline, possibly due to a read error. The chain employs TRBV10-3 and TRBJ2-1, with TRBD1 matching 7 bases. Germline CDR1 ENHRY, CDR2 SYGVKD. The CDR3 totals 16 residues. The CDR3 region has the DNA TGTGCCATCAGTGACGGACGTGGGGACAGCCGAAATGAGCAGTTCTTT. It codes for CAISDGRGDSRNEQFF.

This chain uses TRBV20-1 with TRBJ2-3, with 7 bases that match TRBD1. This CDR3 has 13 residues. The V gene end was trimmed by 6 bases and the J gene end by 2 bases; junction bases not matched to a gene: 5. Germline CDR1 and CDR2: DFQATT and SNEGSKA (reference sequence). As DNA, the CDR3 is TGCAGTGCCGAGCAGGGGGTCACAGATACGCAGTATTTT. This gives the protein CSAEQGVTDTQYF.

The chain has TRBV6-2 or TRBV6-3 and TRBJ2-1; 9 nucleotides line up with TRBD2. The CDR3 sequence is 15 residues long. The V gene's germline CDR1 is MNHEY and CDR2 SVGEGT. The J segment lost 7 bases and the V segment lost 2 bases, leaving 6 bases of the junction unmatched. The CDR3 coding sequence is TGTGCCAGCAGTTACGTGGCGGGAGGGTCGAATGAGCAGTTCTTC. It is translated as CASSYVAGGSNEQFF.